A single sample is the source of the 28 T cell receptor beta chains below, sequenced in a study of T cells in Graves' hyperthyroidism and ophthalmopathy. TCR beta CDR3 regions were amplified from RNA transcripts. The HTBI primer set was used in a first-round RT-PCR of the TCR CDR3. TCRdb fed the multiplex PCR reads into MiXCR, producing one record per CDR3 protein. The top ten clones hold around 16% of a sample with 650,000 to 700,000 distinct CDR3 sequences, roughly 17% of them seen once. The sequencing sample was made of blood. The receptors stem from a man in his fifties or sixties with Graves' hyperthyroidism.

This clonotype was observed many times. The chain is built from TRBV5-5 and TRBJ2-5, with TRBD2 matching over 9 bases. The CDR3 consists of 16 residues. Trimming at V came to 2 bases and at J to 5 bases, leaving 10 bases not matched to a gene. Germline loops: CDR1 SGHKS, CDR2 YYEKEE (reference sequence). This CDR3 reads CASSFSGGRAGETQYF. DNA for the CDR3: TGTGCCAGCAGCTTCTCTGGCGGGAGGGCCGGGGAGACCCAGTACTTC.

This clonotype has a count of ten or more. This chain links TRBV5-1 with TRBJ2-1; 11 bases are shared with TRBD1. The germline V gene has CDR1 SGHRS and CDR2 YFSETQ. The V segment lost 0 bases and the J segment 7 bases; nucleotides outside the gene matches: 9. This CDR3 has 17 residues. DNA of the CDR3: TGCGCCAGCAGCTTGGCCGGCGGGACAGGGGGGCCAAATGAGCAGTTCTTC. It translates to CASSLAGGTGGPNEQFF.

The chain has TRBV3-1 and TRBJ2-1; 8 bases line up with TRBD2. The CDR3 length is 17 residues. The J segment lost 4 bases and the V segment lost 4 bases, leaving 12 bases of the junction unmatched. Germline values: CDR1 LGHDT, CDR2 YNNKEL (reference sequence). CDR3 amino acids: CASSRSPLAGIYNEQFF. The DNA for the CDR3 is TGTGCCAGCAGCCGATCCCCATTAGCGGGAATATACAATGAGCAGTTCTTC.

This clonotype was counted many times. The chain couples TRBV27 to TRBJ1-1; D is unresolved. Trimming removed 0 bases from V and 5 bases from J, with 10 bases in between. The CDR3 covers 14 residues. Per germline, CDR1 MNHEY and CDR2 SMNVEV (reference sequence). The CDR3 nucleotides read TGTGCCAGCAGTTTATCAGCTACGGCGACTGAAGCTTTCTTT. Its protein product is CASSLSATATEAFF.

The chain has TRBV5-1 and TRBJ1-1; weak D call: TRBD1 (6 bases). V lost 0 bases and J lost 1, with 7 bases in between. Germline CDR1 and CDR2: SGHRS and YFSETQ. The CDR3 loop spans 14 amino acids. This chain's CDR3 is CASSLEGQNTEAFF. The CDR3 DNA is TGCGCCAGCAGCTTGGAGGGACAGAACACTGAAGCTTTCTTT.

This clonotype was seen many times. The chain combines TRBV7-8 with TRBJ1-5; no reliable D call. Germline CDR1 and CDR2: SGHVS and FQNEAQ. Trimming cost V 2 bases and J 1 base, with 9 bases left between them. The CDR3 contains 15 residues. This CDR3 reads CASSLWAGSNQPQHF. The CDR3, as DNA: TGTGCCAGCAGCTTATGGGCGGGGAGCAATCAGCCCCAGCATTTT.

This clonotype has at least ten counts. The chain carries TRBV11-2 and TRBJ2-7; D call uncertain. Germline loops: CDR1 SGHAT, CDR2 FQNNGV. The CDR3 is 15 amino acids. Trimming pared 5 bases from V and 7 bases from J, leaving 21 bases between. The chain's CDR3 is CASSPTRSRGDEQYF. CDR3 DNA: TGTGCCAGCAGCCCGACTCGCTCCAGAGGCGATGAGCAGTACTTC.

This clonotype was seen only a few times. The J gene is TRBJ2-2, the V gene TRBV5-6, with D maybe TRBD2 (6 bases). Per the germline V gene, CDR1 is SGHDT and CDR2 is YYEEEE. The CDR3 consists of 15 residues. The ends were cut back, 2 bases at V and 4 bases at J, with 12 bases in the middle. The CDR3 spells CASSFYGRSTGELFF. The CDR3 DNA reads as TGTGCCAGCAGCTTTTACGGGAGATCCACCGGGGAGCTGTTTTTT. The complete variable domain, with remaining parts taken from reference TRBV5-6 and TRBJ2-2, reads DAGVTQSPTHLIKTRGQQVTLRCSPKSGHDTVSWYQQALGQGPQFIFQYYEEEERQRGNFPDRFSGHQFPNYSSELNVNALLLGDSALYLCASSFYGRSTGELFFGEGSRLTVL.

This clonotype was seen only a few times. V and J are TRBV6-2 or TRBV6-3 and TRBJ2-2, with a tentative D call TRBD1 (5 bases). CDR1 and CDR2 from the germline V gene are MNHEY and SVGEGT. V lost 7 bases and J lost 6, with 9 bases in between. This CDR3 is 12 amino acids long. The CDR3 sequence: CASIPGSGELFF. CDR3 DNA: TGTGCCAGCATACCAGGGTCCGGGGAGCTGTTTTTT.

This clonotype was seen ten or more times. This chain links TRBV28 with TRBJ1-2; the D is unclear. The CDR3 contains 12 residues. CDR1 and CDR2 (germline): MDHEN, SYDVKM. The germline V and J ends were trimmed by 5 bases and 7 bases, with 11 bases remaining between them. CDR3 residues: CASSTPDSGYTF. The CDR3 bases are TGTGCCAGCAGTACCCCGGATTCTGGCTACACCTTC.

This clonotype was detected many times. V usage is TRBV15 and J usage is TRBJ2-5, with D unclear. From germline, CDR1 is LNHNV and CDR2 YYDKDF (reference sequence). Between the trimmed V and J ends, which lost 0 bases and 2 bases, there was a span of 7 bases. This CDR3 region has 14 residues. CDR3 nucleotide sequence: TGTGCCACCAGCAGAGATGTGGGTCAAGAGACCCAGTACTTC. Its protein is CATSRDVGQETQYF.

There are many counts of this clonotype. The CDR3 spells CASSLSGTPNSYEQYF. The CDR3, as DNA: TGTGCCAGCAGTTTATCCGGGACACCAAATTCCTACGAGCAGTACTTC. The V and J genes are TRBV28 and TRBJ2-7, with D possibly TRBD1 on 6 matching bases. Germline CDR1 and CDR2: MDHEN and SYDVKM. The V gene lost 1 base and the J gene lost 1 base, with 14 bases spanning the gap. This CDR3 comprises 16 residues.

This clonotype was seen a few times. The J gene is TRBJ2-1, the V gene TRBV5-5, with 10 bases aligning to TRBD1. V lost 4 bases and J lost 5; bases outside the gene matches: 6. The CDR3 length is 15 residues. Germline V gene lookup returns CDR1 SGHKS and CDR2 YYEKEE (reference sequence). CDR3 amino acids: CASSPGTGENNEQFF. In DNA, the CDR3 is TGTGCCAGCAGCCCCGGGACAGGGGAGAACAATGAGCAGTTCTTC.

This rearrangement joins TRBV24-1 to TRBJ2-7; TRBD1 is a possible D gene (6 bases). The CDR3 is made up of 13 amino acids. CDR1 and CDR2 from the germline V gene are KGHDR and SFDVKD. V was shortened by 4 bases and J by 5 bases, with 11 bases between the two germline ends. The CDR3 nucleotides read TGTGCCACCAGTGACCTGGGACACGACGAGCAGTACTTC. As protein: CATSDLGHDEQYF.

This clonotype was counted a few times. The chain links TRBV20-1 to TRBJ1-5, with no clear D. The germline V gene encodes CDR1 DFQATT and CDR2 SNEGSKA (reference sequence). This CDR3 contains 14 residues. The CDR3 DNA follows: TGCACTCCACCGAAGTTTTATTCCAATCAGCCCCAGCATTTT. Translating gives CTPPKFYSNQPQHF.

This sequence joins TRBV7-8 and TRBJ2-3, with D perhaps matching TRBD1 (6 bases). Deletions cut 2 bases from V and 0 bases from J, with 21 bases between. There are 19 residues in the CDR3. Germline V CDR1 and CDR2: SGHVS, FQNEAQ. The CDR3 here is CASSLWAQTGVSSTDTQYF. The CDR3 DNA reads TGTGCCAGCAGCTTATGGGCTCAGACAGGCGTTTCTAGCACAGATACGCAGTATTTT. Looking up the rest from reference TRBV7-8 and TRBJ2-3 gives the full variable domain: GAGVSQSPRYKVAKRGQDVALRCDPISGHVSLFWYQQALGQGPEFLTYFQNEAQLDKSGLPSDRFFAERPEGSVSTLKIQRTQQEDSAVYLCASSLWAQTGVSSTDTQYFGPGTRLTVL.

This clonotype was detected ten times or more. The rearrangement uses TRBV2 and TRBJ2-7; a possible D gene is TRBD2 (6 bases). CDR1 is SNHLY, CDR2 FYNNEI, per germline. The CDR3 runs to 15 residues. V was pared by 3 bases and J by 2 bases, with 14 bases between. CDR3 region: CASSEVAEPTYEQYF. The CDR3 DNA follows: TGTGCCAGCAGTGAGGTAGCGGAGCCGACCTACGAGCAGTACTTC.

The chain recombines TRBV30 with TRBJ2-1; 16 bases agree with TRBD2. The germline gives CDR1 GTSNPN, CDR2 SVGIG (reference sequence). With 0 bases clipped from V and 4 bases from J, the junction kept 6 bases outside the gene matches. The length of the CDR3 is 18 residues. The CDR3 coding sequence is TGTGCCTGGAGTGTAAAGGGACTAGCGGGAGGGCCTTACAATGAGCAGTTCTTC. Encoded protein: CAWSVKGLAGGPYNEQFF.

In its sample, this clonotype was seen a few times. This could be a read error, since a much larger clone is one nucleotide away. V gene TRBV14 combines with J gene TRBJ2-1; TRBD2 matches 9 bases. The CDR3 runs to 15 residues. CDR1 is SGHDN, CDR2 FVKESK, per germline. The V and J ends lost 5 bases and 3 bases, in that order; junction bases with no gene match: 5. CDR3 nucleotide sequence: TGTGCCAGCAGCACCACTAGCGGGTACTACAATGAGCAGTTCTTC. As protein: CASSTTSGYYNEQFF.

This clonotype appeared many times. The genes are TRBV2 and TRBJ2-5; 10 nucleotides line up with TRBD1. Looked up from germline, CDR1 is SNHLY and CDR2 is FYNNEI. With 5 bases clipped from V and 6 bases from J, the junction kept 12 bases outside the gene matches. The CDR3 is made up of 16 amino acids. In nucleotides, the CDR3 is TGTGCCAGCAGTCAAAGACAGGGGGCGTCGATGAAGACCCAGTACTTC. Translating gives CASSQRQGASMKTQYF.

A few counts support this clonotype. CDR3: CASSSSGRDSGYTF. The CDR3 DNA reads TGTGCCAGCAGCTCATCTGGACGGGACAGTGGCTACACCTTC. This sequence joins TRBV13 and TRBJ1-2; 7 bases fit TRBD1. There are 14 residues in the CDR3. Germline V gene sequence: CDR1 PRHDT, CDR2 FYEKMQ (reference sequence). The ends lost 4 bases at V and 7 bases at J; junction bases unmatched: 9.

The chain joins TRBV6-2 or TRBV6-3 to TRBJ1-1, with no clear D. Germline-derived CDR1 and CDR2 are MNHEY and SVGEGT. This CDR3 contains 13 residues. Deletions cut 2 bases from V and 6 bases from J, with 10 bases between. The CDR3 here is CASSYREESEAFF. DNA for the CDR3: TGTGCCAGCAGTTACCGGGAAGAGTCTGAAGCTTTCTTT.

The V and J genes are TRBV24-1 and TRBJ1-1; D unclear. The CDR3 totals 13 residues. V lost 5 bases and J 1 base, leaving 7 bases between the germline ends. CDR1 KGHDR and CDR2 SFDVKD come from the germline V gene. The CDR3 coding sequence is TGTGCCACCAGTGGCCGACAGAACACTGAAGCTTTCTTT. Encoded protein: CATSGRQNTEAFF.

This clonotype was counted at least ten times. The chain combines TRBV2 with TRBJ2-7; D call uncertain. This CDR3 is built from 14 residues. Germline V gene data show CDR1 as SNHLY and CDR2 as FYNNEI. Between the trimmed V and J ends, which lost 2 bases and 2 bases, there was a span of 10 bases. In nucleotides, the CDR3 is TGTGCCAGCAGTGAATTTGCCAGTGCCTACGAGCAGTACTTC. Residues: CASSEFASAYEQYF.

On this clonotype: At one of its ends the junction is not consistent with the germline gene, which may arise from a read error. This chain links TRBV9 with TRBJ1-3, with a tentative D call TRBD1 (5 bases). This CDR3 contains 17 residues. Germline V CDR1 and CDR2: SGDLS, YYNGEE. In DNA form, the CDR3 reads TGTGCCAGCAGCCCGAGCAGGGCCTTCGATGGAGGAAACACCACATATTTT. Encoded protein: CASSPSRAFDGGNTTYF.

There are a few counts of this clonotype. The J gene is TRBJ1-1, the V gene TRBV3-1; no clear D. The germline V gene encodes CDR1 LGHDT and CDR2 YNNKEL (reference sequence). The CDR3 loop spans 13 amino acids. The germline V and J ends were trimmed by 6 bases and 1 base, with 9 bases remaining between them. The DNA of the CDR3 is TGTGCCAGCAGATTTCATACGAACACTGAAGCTTTCTTT. It translates to CASRFHTNTEAFF.

As regards this clonotype: The junction departs from germline at one end; a sequencing error may be responsible. This chain links TRBV29-1 with TRBJ1-2, with 8 bases matching TRBD1. CDR1 and CDR2 (germline): SQVTM, ANQGSEA. The CDR3 runs 12 residues. CDR3 nucleotides: TGCTGCGTTACAGGGGGAATCTATGGCTACACCTTC. This codes for CCVTGGIYGYTF. The whole variable domain, remainder taken from reference TRBV29-1 and TRBJ1-2, is SAVISQKPSRDICQRGTSLTIQCQVDSQVTMMFWYRQQPGQSLTLIATANQGSEATYESGFVIDKFPISRPNLTFSTLTVSNMSPEDSSIYLCCVTGGIYGYTFGSGTRLTVV.

This clonotype was seen only a few times. The CDR3 DNA reads as TGTGCCAGCAGTTTTAACAGGGGAAGCACAGATACGCAGTATTTT. Its protein is CASSFNRGSTDTQYF. The V and J genes are TRBV27 and TRBJ2-3; 7 bases fit TRBD1. This CDR3 spans 15 amino acids. The ends lost 3 bases at V and 0 bases at J; junction bases unmatched: 3. Germline CDR1 is MNHEY and CDR2 is SMNVEV (reference sequence).